The 12 T cell receptor beta chains below were found in one sample sequenced in a study of CD4+ T cells in melanoma. The protocol was immunoSEQ multiplex PCR, while the TCRdb copy is restricted to in-frame clones and leaves out a portion. The profile shows roughly 12,000 clones, about 70% of them singletons. The sample taken for sequencing was cells from a culture (not recorded whether cultured in vitro). These receptors were taken from a human donor with melanoma.

This chain links TRBV18 with TRBJ1-2; the D gene is possibly TRBD1 (6 bases). Germline V lookup: CDR1 KGHSH, CDR2 LQKENI. V was clipped by 4 bases and J by 8 bases, with 11 bases between them. The CDR3 spans 12 residues. The CDR3 sequence: CASSRTEGGYTF. CDR3 sequence (DNA): TGTGCCAGCTCACGGACAGAGGGAGGCTACACCTTC.

The chain links TRBV9 to TRBJ2-7; 7 bases map to TRBD1. The CDR3 is made up of 14 amino acids. V lost 4 bases, J lost 6 bases, and 10 bases stayed unmatched. Germline lookup yields CDR1 SGDLS and CDR2 YYNGEE. CDR3: CASSPVVAGGEQYF. CDR3 bases: TGTGCCAGCAGCCCCGTGGTGGCAGGGGGCGAGCAGTACTTC.

This rearrangement joins TRBV9 to TRBJ2-5; 10 positions agree with TRBD2. Looked up from germline, CDR1 is SGDLS and CDR2 is YYNGEE. The CDR3 spans 16 residues. The junction had 7 bases not matched to a gene; V was cut back by 0 bases and J by 5 bases. CDR3 sequence reads: CASSVDSGGAHETQYF. The CDR3 nucleotides are TGTGCCAGCAGCGTAGACAGCGGGGGGGCCCATGAGACCCAGTACTTC.

The chain links TRBV2 to TRBJ2-5, with D perhaps matching TRBD2 (6 bases). The V gene's germline CDR1 is SNHLY and CDR2 FYNNEI. The CDR3 covers 17 residues. V was pared by 0 bases and J by 5 bases, with 19 bases between. CDR3 residues: CASSEAVGGPFPETQYF. DNA for the CDR3: TGTGCCAGCAGTGAAGCCGTCGGGGGACCGTTCCCGGAGACCCAGTACTTC.

The V call is TRBV5-4, the J call TRBJ1-1; D is ambiguous. Per the germline V gene, CDR1 is SGHNT and CDR2 is YYREEE (reference sequence). CDR3 length: 14 amino acids. The ends were cut back, 0 bases at V and 6 bases at J, with 12 bases in the middle. The CDR3 region has the DNA TGTGCCAGCAGCTTGGCCCGGGGTGTCCCTGAAGCTTTCTTT. Protein: CASSLARGVPEAFF. The whole variable domain, remainder taken from reference TRBV5-4 and TRBJ1-1, is ETGVTQSPTHLIKTRGQQVTLRCSSQSGHNTVSWYQQALGQGPQFIFQYYREEENGRGNFPPRFSGLQFPNYSSELNVNALELDDSALYLCASSLARGVPEAFFGQGTRLTVV.

This chain joins TRBV5-1 and TRBJ2-7, with D unresolved. Germline-derived CDR1 and CDR2 are SGHRS and YFSETQ. This CDR3 has 13 residues. The V gene lost 5 bases and the J gene lost 4 bases, with 13 bases spanning the gap. The DNA for the CDR3 is TGCGCCAGCAGGGAGATTTTGGGGTACGAGCAGTACTTC. This codes for CASREILGYEQYF. Using reference TRBV5-1 and TRBJ2-7 for the parts outside the CDR3, the full variable domain is KAGVTQTPRYLIKTRGQQVTLSCSPISGHRSVSWYQQTPGQGLQFLFEYFSETQRNKGNFPGRFSGRQFSNSRSEMNVSTLELGDSALYLCASREILGYEQYFGPGTRLTVT.

The chain links TRBV4-2 to TRBJ2-2; tentative D call: TRBD2 (7 bases). The CDR3 is 17 amino acids. CDR1 and CDR2 (germline): LGHNA, YNFKEQ. V gave up 5 bases and J gave up 6 bases, with 22 bases separating them. The CDR3 region has the DNA TGTGCCAGCAGCTTGGGCGGCGGGGGCAATTACCCCGGGGAGCTGTTTTTT. This codes for CASSLGGGGNYPGELFF.

V and J are TRBV6-5 and TRBJ2-7; 7 bases map to TRBD1. J lost 6 bases, V lost 5 bases, and 7 bases had no gene match. CDR1 is MNHEY, CDR2 SVGAGI, per germline. This CDR3 has 13 residues. As DNA, the CDR3 is TGTGCCAGCAGTCTCCACCACAGGGGCGAGCAGTACTTC. It codes for CASSLHHRGEQYF.

In DNA form, the CDR3 reads TGCGCCAGCAGACGTGAGCAGGACGTGACCCAGTACTTC. This gives the protein CASRREQDVTQYF. The chain employs TRBV5-1 and TRBJ2-5; no clear D gene. Trimming took 5 bases from V and 7 from J, leaving 15 bases between them. Germline CDR1 is SGHRS and CDR2 is YFSETQ. The CDR3 is 13 residues long.

The rearrangement uses TRBV6-5 and TRBJ1-2; D unresolved. The CDR3 contains 12 residues. V lost 5 bases to trimming and J lost 8 bases, with 12 bases between them. The germline V gene encodes CDR1 MNHEY and CDR2 SVGAGI. The CDR3 DNA sequence: TGTGCCAGCAGTGCCCGGTGGGGAGGCTACACCTTC. Its protein product is CASSARWGGYTF.

The chain uses TRBV27 and TRBJ2-1, with a weak D call TRBD1 (6 bases). Germline lookup yields CDR1 MNHEY and CDR2 SMNVEV (reference sequence). This CDR3 spans 13 amino acids. V lost 3 bases and J lost 6, with 9 bases in between. The DNA of the CDR3 is TGTGCCAGCAGTTTTTTAGGGGGCAATGAGCAGTTCTTC. This encodes CASSFLGGNEQFF.

The chain recombines TRBV30 with TRBJ1-3, with 8 positions matching TRBD1. The CDR3 length is 14 residues. The germline gives CDR1 GTSNPN, CDR2 SVGIG (reference sequence). Unmatched junction bases numbered 4, after V lost 2 bases and J lost 4 bases. CDR3 loop: CAWSSWDRGNTIYF. In nucleotides, the CDR3 is TGTGCCTGGAGTTCTTGGGACAGGGGAAACACCATATATTTT.